This is a list of T cell receptor beta chains from one sample in a study of blood T cells in healthy people across ages. One entry per CDR3 protein results from TCRdb running MiXCR on the 5' RACE reads. The top ten hold roughly 19% of the sample, which has hundreds of thousands of distinct CDR3 sequences, around 42% seen once. Sequenced: blood. The source of these receptors is a man aged 55 to 69 in good health. Both conserved end residues are part of each CDR3. Fields, in order: D gene, V gene, clone size, J gene, CDR3 protein, CDR3 DNA. The D gene is left open where the match is weak. Expanded clones get a size class; other rows say once, few or many, or leave the size out.

-	TRBV12-3/TRBV12-4	few	TRBJ2-1	CASSLSPYNEQFF	TGTGCCAGCAGTTTGTCCCCTTACAATGAGCAGTTCTTC
-	TRBV6-2/TRBV6-3	-	TRBJ2-7	CASSIEEGTYEQYF	TGTGCCAGCAGTATCGAGGAGGGAACCTACGAGCAGTACTTC
-	TRBV20-1	-	TRBJ1-5	CSATAGFSNQPQHF	TGCAGTGCTACGGCAGGTTTCAGCAATCAGCCCCAGCATTTT
-	TRBV20-1	few	TRBJ2-1	CSARADPREQFF	TGCAGTGCTAGAGCGGACCCCAGGGAGCAGTTCTTC
-	TRBV6-5	-	TRBJ1-1	CASSYEGGAVNTEAFF	TGTGCCAGCAGTTACGAGGGGGGGGCCGTGAACACTGAAGCTTTCTTT
-	TRBV16	-	TRBJ1-2	CASTSLQAALGYGYTF	TGTGCCAGCACCTCTCTCCAGGCCGCTCTGGGCTATGGCTACACCTTC
TRBD2	TRBV28	few	TRBJ2-7	CASNGGEEQYF	TGTGCCAGTAACGGGGGGGAAGAGCAGTACTTC
-	TRBV12-3/TRBV12-4	-	TRBJ1-1	CASSLLDTYRLSTEAFF	TGTGCCAGCAGTTTATTAGATACATATCGGTTGAGCACTGAAGCTTTCTTT
-	TRBV7-2	-	TRBJ1-2	CASSPQQDYGYTF	TGTGCCAGCAGCCCCCAGCAGGACTATGGCTACACCTTC
-	TRBV3-1	few	TRBJ2-7	CASSQDTSRGYEQYF	TGTGCCAGCAGCCAAGATACCAGCAGAGGCTACGAGCAGTACTTC
TRBD2	TRBV7-2	few	TRBJ2-7	CASSLSTSGPYEQYF	TGTGCCAGCAGCTTGTCGACTAGCGGGCCATACGAGCAGTACTTC
-	TRBV6-5	-	TRBJ2-7	CASSYSRGVTDYEQYF	TGTGCCAGCAGTTACTCACGCGGGGTAACTGACTACGAGCAGTACTTC
-	TRBV13	-	TRBJ2-3	CASTHLITDTQYF	TGTGCCAGCACCCATCTCATCACAGATACGCAGTATTTT
TRBD2	TRBV4-2	-	TRBJ2-3	CASSQGGGPPDTQYF	TGTGCCAGCAGCCAAGGGGGGGGACCTCCAGATACGCAGTATTTT
-	TRBV4-3	few	TRBJ1-2	CASSQIGGDGGYTF	TGCGCCAGCAGCCAAATCGGAGGGGACGGTGGCTACACCTTC
-	TRBV21-1	few	TRBJ2-6	CARKGALRPPHSGANVLTF	TGTGCCAGGAAAGGGGCATTGCGGCCTCCCCACTCTGGGGCCAACGTCCTGACTTTC